The 7 T cell receptor beta chains in this list originate from one sample, sequenced in a study of blood T cell repertoires in COVID-19. The table came from immunoSEQ multiplex PCR; TCRdb's copy has only in-frame clones and leaves some out. The table includes 250,000 or so clones, about 88% detected once. The sequencing input was peripheral blood. These receptors all come from a woman in her 70s with active or convalescent COVID-19.

The V gene is TRBV3-1 (or the pseudogene TRBV3-2), the J gene TRBJ1-2; weak D call: TRBD1 (6 bases). The CDR3 length is 13 residues. From germline, CDR1 is LGHDT and CDR2 YNNKEL (reference sequence). V lost 6 bases to trimming and J lost 8 bases, with 16 bases between them. CDR3 sequence (DNA): TGTGCCAGCAGACCCACAGGGCCGGGGGGCTACACCTTC. Protein product: CASRPTGPGGYTF.

DNA of the CDR3: TGTGCCAGCAGCAACTACAGGGGAGGCGTGCAGTTCTTC. It translates to CASSNYRGGVQFF. V and J are TRBV6-2 or TRBV6-3 and TRBJ2-1, with D maybe TRBD1 (7 bases). V was trimmed by 6 bases and J by 12 bases, leaving 18 bases between them. Germline assignment: CDR1 MNHEY and CDR2 SVGEGT. This CDR3 has 13 amino acids.

The CDR3: CASSPPGRVEQYF. CDR3 DNA: TGTGCCAGCAGCCCCCCGGGAAGGGTGGAGCAGTACTTC. J is TRBJ2-7 and V is TRBV11-3; TRBD2 is a possible D gene (5 bases). Germline CDR1 and CDR2: SGHNT and YENEEA. Trimming removed 5 bases at V and 7 bases at J, with 15 bases between. The CDR3 runs to 13 residues.

The chain joins TRBV6-1 to TRBJ2-7; no definite D call. Trimming took off 1 base at V and 3 bases at J, with 7 bases between the two ends. The V gene's germline CDR1 is MNHNS and CDR2 SASEGT. The CDR3 consists of 13 residues. The CDR3 sequence: CASSEGRVYEQYF. The CDR3 region has the DNA TGTGCCAGCAGTGAAGGGAGAGTCTACGAGCAGTACTTC.

The chain has TRBV12-3 or TRBV12-4 and TRBJ2-1; D not certain. V was cut by 5 bases and J by 7 bases, with 9 bases left in between. This CDR3 region has 12 residues. The chain's CDR3 is CASSPTENEQFF. The DNA for the CDR3 is TGTGCCAGCAGTCCTACAGAGAATGAGCAGTTCTTC.

This clone was seen more than once but under ten times. The chain uses TRBV4-3 and TRBJ2-7; TRBD2 might be the D (7 bases). The CDR3 is 14 amino acids. Germline V gene data show CDR1 as LGHNA and CDR2 as YSLEER. V shed 1 base and J shed 2 bases, with 9 bases lying between them. DNA of the CDR3: TGCGCCAGCAGCCAAGGGGGGGGCCCCTACGAGCAGTACTTC. Protein sequence: CASSQGGGPYEQYF.

This clone occurred once. The genes are TRBV19 and TRBJ1-1; D ambiguous. V was clipped by 3 bases and J by 1 base, with 6 bases between them. The germline V gene has CDR1 LNHDA and CDR2 SQIVND (reference sequence). The length of the CDR3 is 13 residues. DNA for the CDR3: TGTGCCAGTAGTATTCAGGAGAACACTGAAGCTTTCTTT. As protein: CASSIQENTEAFF.